Listed here is a single TCR beta chain. Its specificity is not known. Germline lookup yields CDR1 SGHAT and CDR2 FQNNGV. CDR3 length: 15 residues. With 3 bases removed from V and 4 bases from J, the gap between germline ends came to 15 bases. This entry belongs to a study of cytomegalovirus exposure and HLA in healthy donors. PCR employed 60 Vbeta and 13 Jbeta primers. Assay used: immunoSEQ multiplex PCR; TCRdb lists only in-frame clones, some missing. Here the sample spans fewer than 150,000 clones, roughly 15% being singletons. Each donor was healthy, and each was a bone marrow donor. In nominal health when sampled, donors likely had unrecorded immune exposures nonetheless. Study outcomes and limitations: Later analysis identified several of the most significant clusters that appeared linked to common viral pathogens. HLA allele associations emerged for some 16,000 TCR beta sequences in a later analysis, at 0.05 false discovery rate.

The receptor was isolated from a woman aged 18-29 years in good health and CMV-seronegative. V gene TRBV11-2 combines with J gene TRBJ2-5; possible D gene TRBD1, 6 bases. The sequencing input was PBMCs. The CDR3 here is CASSFYRDIAETQYF. The CDR3 nucleotides read TGTGCCAGCAGCTTTTACCGGGACATCGCAGAGACCCAGTACTTC.